The rows below give T cell receptor beta chains drawn from one sample of a study of T-cell memory formation after mild COVID-19. One entry per CDR3 protein results from TCRdb running MiXCR on the 5' RACE reads. The sample yields 350,000 to 500,000 distinct CDR3 sequences, roughly 17% seen once. Sequencing used PBMCs or a T cell subset sorted from them (not recorded which). These receptor sequences come from a man between 18 and 35 years old who had mild COVID-19 (a few samples of this study predate the infection). Cell type and time point are not known. CDR3s include the opening cysteine and the closing phenylalanine or tryptophan. A D gene is named only where the DNA matches it firmly. Some rows mark clone size as missing; the rest say once, few, many or name a class of expanded clone.

J gene,clone size,D gene,V gene,CDR3 protein,CDR3 DNA
TRBJ2-2,.,.,TRBV15,CATSAWQENTGELFF,TGTGCCACCAGCGCCTGGCAGGAGAACACCGGGGAGCTGTTTTTT
TRBJ2-2,.,.,TRBV7-6,CASSLNSRNTGELFF,TGTGCCAGCAGCCTGAACAGCCGGAACACCGGGGAGCTGTTTTTT
TRBJ2-1,few,.,TRBV7-9,CASSGTRGSYNEQFF,TGTGCCAGCAGCGGAACACGGGGTTCCTACAATGAGCAGTTCTTC
TRBJ1-4,few,.,TRBV20-1,CSARPRVGAVTFF,TGCAGTGCTAGACCCCGGGTAGGGGCGGTTACGTTTTTT
TRBJ1-5,.,TRBD1,TRBV6-2/TRBV6-3,CASRPDRDQPQHF,TGTGCCAGCAGACCCGACAGGGATCAGCCCCAGCATTTT
TRBJ2-3,few,TRBD1,TRBV10-3,CAISPGQGGSTQYF,TGTGCCATCAGTCCGGGACAGGGAGGTAGTACGCAGTATTTT
TRBJ1-5,few,.,TRBV7-9,CASSPRDYNQPQHF,TGTGCCAGCAGCCCCCGGGATTACAATCAGCCCCAGCATTTT
TRBJ2-5,.,.,TRBV3-1,CASSQVVETQYF,TGTGCCAGCAGCCAAGTGGTGGAGACCCAGTACTTC
TRBJ2-2,few,TRBD1,TRBV5-6,CASSSRTGLSTGELFF,TGTGCCAGCAGCTCGCGGACAGGGTTAAGCACCGGGGAGCTGTTTTTT
TRBJ2-4,few,TRBD1,TRBV5-4,CASSFGTGGDIQYF,TGTGCCAGCAGCTTTGGGACAGGGGGAGACATTCAGTACTTC
TRBJ1-2,.,.,TRBV18,CASSPARDYGYTF,TGTGCCAGCTCACCAGCCAGGGATTATGGCTACACCTTC
TRBJ2-2,.,.,TRBV6-2/TRBV6-3,CASSYPFGELFF,TGTGCCAGCAGTTACCCCTTCGGGGAGCTGTTTTTT
TRBJ2-5,.,TRBD2,TRBV3-1,CASSQGLAAETQYF,TGTGCCAGCAGCCAGGGACTAGCGGCGGAGACCCAGTACTTC
TRBJ2-7,.,TRBD1,TRBV2,CASRGTGPYEQYF,TGTGCCAGCAGGGGGACAGGCCCCTACGAGCAGTACTTC
TRBJ2-1,many,TRBD1,TRBV6-2/TRBV6-3,CASRTIQGSSYNEQFF,TGTGCCAGCAGAACGATACAGGGGAGCTCCTACAATGAGCAGTTCTTC
TRBJ2-5,few,.,TRBV6-5,CASSYSHGAEETQYF,TGTGCCAGCAGTTACTCCCACGGGGCAGAAGAGACCCAGTACTTC
TRBJ2-7,.,.,TRBV4-3,CASSPWGDGYEQYF,TGCGCCAGCAGCCCCTGGGGGGATGGATACGAGCAGTACTTC
TRBJ2-6,few,TRBD1,TRBV6-2/TRBV6-3,CASSYLTGAGGSGANVLTF,TGTGCCAGCAGTTACCTGACAGGGGCCGGAGGCTCTGGGGCCAACGTCCTGACTTTC
TRBJ2-1,.,.,TRBV4-2,CASSLREGGGNEQFF,TGTGCCAGCAGCCTACGTGAGGGGGGCGGGAATGAGCAGTTCTTC
TRBJ1-6,.,.,TRBV11-2,CASSTDGRTVRF,TGTGCCAGCAGCACGGACGGGAGGACGGTTCGCTTT
TRBJ1-6,few,.,TRBV27,CASSLSSSSYNSPLHF,TGTGCCAGCAGTTTATCGTCCAGCTCCTATAATTCACCCCTCCACTTT
TRBJ2-6,.,.,TRBV5-6,CASSYGLSGANVLTF,TGTGCCAGCAGCTACGGACTCTCTGGGGCCAACGTCCTGACTTTC
TRBJ1-5,few,.,TRBV20-1,CSVGGSSDQPQHF,TGCAGTGTTGGAGGAAGCTCGGATCAGCCCCAGCATTTT
TRBJ2-7,.,TRBD1,TRBV20-1,CSARGRGQGPYEQYF,TGCAGTGCTAGGGGGAGGGGACAGGGGCCCTACGAGCAGTACTTC
TRBJ2-3,many,TRBD2,TRBV7-9,CASSFARLAGSVDTQYF,TGTGCCAGCAGCTTCGCTAGACTAGCGGGGTCGGTAGATACGCAGTATTTT
TRBJ2-7,.,.,TRBV7-8,CASSPRGGNRLDYYEQYF,TGTGCCAGCAGCCCTAGAGGGGGGAACCGGCTCGACTACTACGAGCAGTACTTC
TRBJ1-1,many,.,TRBV12-3/TRBV12-4,CASSRTAMNTEAFF,TGTGCCAGCAGTAGGACAGCTATGAACACTGAAGCTTTCTTT
TRBJ1-6,many,.,TRBV7-6,CASSLTGVGSPLHF,TGTGCCAGCAGCCTCACGGGAGTTGGATCACCCCTCCACTTT
TRBJ1-1,.,.,TRBV12-3/TRBV12-4,CASSFAHGENTEAFF,TGTGCCAGCAGTTTTGCGCACGGAGAGAACACTGAAGCTTTCTTT
TRBJ2-3,.,TRBD2,TRBV5-1,CASSLLGREGTDTQYF,TGCGCCAGCAGCTTGCTTGGGAGGGAGGGCACAGATACGCAGTATTTT
TRBJ1-5,.,.,TRBV11-2,CASSLGYGPSNQPQHF,TGTGCCAGCAGCTTAGGATACGGGCCGAGCAATCAGCCCCAGCATTTT
TRBJ1-1,.,.,TRBV18,CASSPSDSRGAFF,TGTGCCAGCTCACCCTCGGACAGCCGAGGGGCTTTCTTT
TRBJ2-2,few,.,TRBV27,CASSRANTGELFF,TGTGCCAGCAGCCGCGCGAACACCGGGGAGCTGTTTTTT
TRBJ1-5,few,.,TRBV12-3/TRBV12-4,CASSEVGGTGNQPQHF,TGTGCCAGCAGCGAAGTGGGGGGGACGGGCAATCAGCCCCAGCATTTT
TRBJ2-1,.,TRBD2,TRBV7-3,CASSSSGTSGGNEQFF,TGTGCCAGCAGTTCCTCCGGGACTAGCGGGGGCAATGAGCAGTTCTTC
TRBJ1-1,few,TRBD1,TRBV20-1,CSASAPGQGRTEAFF,TGCAGTGCTAGTGCCCCGGGACAGGGTCGCACTGAAGCTTTCTTT
TRBJ1-2,once,.,TRBV21-1,CASSKSCRRGLDGYTF,TGTGCCAGCAGCAAATCATGCCGTCGGGGGTTGGATGGCTACACCTTC
TRBJ1-6,few,.,TRBV6-2/TRBV6-3,CASRALTGTDSPLHF,TGTGCCAGCAGAGCTTTGACAGGAACCGATTCACCCCTCCACTTT
TRBJ2-5,.,TRBD2,TRBV11-2,CASSLGAGGPEETQYF,TGTGCCAGCAGCTTAGGGGCGGGGGGGCCGGAGGAGACCCAGTACTTC
TRBJ2-1,.,TRBD1,TRBV9,CASSVGQGGGLFNEQFF,TGTGCCAGCAGCGTGGGACAGGGTGGGGGGTTATTTAATGAGCAGTTCTTC
TRBJ2-4,.,.,TRBV4-2,CASSQDLRGGNIQYF,TGTGCCAGCAGCCAAGATCTGAGGGGGGGTAACATTCAGTACTTC
TRBJ2-1,.,.,TRBV28,CASSLSPGEQFF,TGTGCCAGCAGTTTATCGCCAGGGGAGCAGTTCTTC
TRBJ1-4,.,.,TRBV5-1,CASSLRTQREKLFF,TGCGCCAGCAGCTTGAGAACCCAACGGGAAAAACTGTTTTTT
TRBJ2-5,.,.,TRBV10-1,CASSERLETQYF,TGCGCCAGCAGTGAGCGTTTAGAGACCCAGTACTTC
TRBJ1-4,.,.,TRBV12-3/TRBV12-4,CASSSERGPNEKLFF,TGTGCCAGCAGTTCGGAAAGGGGTCCTAATGAAAAACTGTTTTTT
TRBJ2-3,.,.,TRBV10-3,CAISDAVTDTQYF,TGTGCCATCAGTGACGCAGTTACAGATACGCAGTATTTT
TRBJ2-2,few,TRBD1,TRBV29-1,CSVTHWTGGNTGELFF,TGCAGCGTTACCCATTGGACAGGGGGAAACACCGGGGAGCTGTTTTTT
TRBJ2-5,few,.,TRBV12-3/TRBV12-4,CASHPGNLQETQYF,TGTGCCAGCCACCCCGGGAACCTCCAAGAGACCCAGTACTTC
TRBJ1-2,few,TRBD1,TRBV27,CASSPGQGGGYGYTF,TGTGCCAGCAGTCCGGGACAGGGTGGTGGCTATGGCTACACCTTC
TRBJ2-7,few,TRBD2,TRBV6-2/TRBV6-3,CASRSGGPQYF,TGTGCCAGCAGGAGCGGGGGGCCCCAGTACTTC
TRBJ1-1,few,TRBD1,TRBV7-2,CASSFPGTARPNTEAFF,TGTGCCAGCAGCTTTCCCGGGACAGCTCGCCCGAACACTGAAGCTTTCTTT
TRBJ1-1,once,.,TRBV29-1,CSAVRGTEAFF,TGCAGCGCGGTGAGGGGCACTGAAGCTTTCTTT